The entry that follows covers one TCR beta chain sequence. The antigen is not known. The data belong to a study of CD8+CD57+ T cells in acquired aplastic anemia. Looked up from germline, CDR1 is KGHDR and CDR2 is SFDVKD. V was pared by 4 bases and J by 4 bases, with 7 bases of the junction left unmatched. CDR3 length: 15 residues. Profiling of TCR beta VDJ combinations and CDR3 sequences used genomic DNA as template. TCRdb used MiXCR to reprocess the reads, holding one entry per CDR3 protein. The data hold roughly 280,000 distinct CDR3 sequences, with approximately 57% observed a single time. Study-level findings and limits: Significance was not reached for CD8+ Simpson's diversity between patients and controls. There were over 25 CD8+ CDR3 sequences that occurred in both patients and controls.

Sequencing was done on patients that had shown CD8+CD57+ cell expansion by flow cytometry. Untreated patients provided the blood samples, with no therapy given before sampling. The genes are TRBV24-1 and TRBJ2-7, with 9 bases lining up with TRBD2. What was sequenced was sorted CD4+, CD8+, or CD8+CD57+ T cells (not recorded which) from PBMCs. This TCR was recovered from a human donor with aplastic anemia. DNA for the CDR3: TGTGCCACCAGTGACCCGACGACTAGCGGATACGAGCAGTACTTC. Translation gives CATSDPTTSGYEQYF.